This T cell receptor beta chain is drawn from a study of early T cells in non-severe SARS-CoV-2 infection. Whole-study findings and limits: Anti-spike CD8 responses were favored by VDJdb matching, which missed private and CD4 specificities.

Worth noting for this clonotype: Its antigen is still unknown.

Each single cDNA molecule received a unique molecular identifier. TCRdb fed the 5' RACE reads into MiXCR, producing one record per CDR3 protein. The sample contains approximately 75,000 distinct CDR3 sequences, 14% of which appear only once. Trimming removed 8 bases from V and 7 bases from J, with 12 bases in between. Germline V CDR1 and CDR2: MDHEN, SYDVKM. The CDR3 extends over 12 amino acids. The TCR was taken from an adult who was a healthcare worker with PCR-confirmed SARS-CoV-2 infection or an uninfected control (not recorded which). Sequenced here: whole blood, sampled at baseline. The chain is built from TRBV28 and TRBJ1-5, with D tentatively TRBD1 (5 bases). This CDR3 reads CASLDEGQPQHF. In nucleotides, the CDR3 is TGTGCCAGCTTAGATGAGGGGCAGCCCCAGCATTTT.